This is a list of T cell receptor beta chains from one sample in a study of T cell responses to AZD1222 COVID-19 vaccine. Using immunoSEQ multiplex PCR, the repertoire was profiled, and TCRdb retains in-frame clones only, with some absent. Of about 15,000 clones listed, about 88% are singletons. The specimen was peripheral blood, collected 28 days after the second AZD1222 dose. These receptors came from an adult who received the AZD1222 COVID-19 vaccine. Each CDR3 is given without its conserved first and last residue. The D gene is left open where the match is weak.

D,length,V,CDR3
-,12,TRBV3-1/TRBV3-2,ASSQEPSGNTIY
TRBD1,11,TRBV5-4,ASSPAQGYGYT
TRBD1,14,TRBV15,ATSRDQGAANYGYT
TRBD2,14,TRBV7-3,ASRPQSSGSSNEQF
-,15,TRBV11-2,ASSSGQGRGGANVLT
-,12,TRBV6-2/TRBV6-3,ASSYFGSGQPQH
TRBD2,14,TRBV9,ASSVAYAGGDDTQY
TRBD1,13,TRBV6-1,ASSEVNRGNSPLH
TRBD1,13,TRBV30,AWSKFRDRGSEQY
-,10,TRBV28,ASSLSEYEQY
-,11,TRBV28,ASSFINGGKLF
-,11,TRBV29-1,SGGPGGTYEQY
-,14,TRBV7-2,ASSLGGQGLPYEQY
TRBD1,13,TRBV28,ASSERTGGNYGYT
-,11,TRBV29-1,SVEGAYRYGYT
-,13,TRBV19,ASSMVVGSYNEQF
-,13,TRBV9,ASSPNGESSDTQY
TRBD1,13,TRBV24-1,ATSETDRGPPAQY
-,14,TRBV3-1/TRBV3-2,ASSQGWGGRTDTQY
-,11,TRBV18,ASSVLSTDTQY
-,14,TRBV9,ASSSPLRREAGELF
-,11,TRBV2,ASSDLGIGELF
-,13,TRBV4-1,ASSQGAGPPAEQY
-,11,TRBV29-1,SVATGVGQPQH
-,14,TRBV3-1/TRBV3-2,ASSLGRGLRTGELF
-,13,TRBV7-9,ASSPNAVNSYEQY
-,11,TRBV5-6,ASSLVASYEQY